Listed here are 27 T cell receptor beta chains from one sample, sequenced in a study of OX40 agonist ivuxolimab in advanced cancers. Method: immunoSEQ multiplex PCR; TCRdb's copy keeps in-frame clones and lacks some. The sample contains tens of thousands of clones, about nine tenths of which appear only once. The sample here was CD4+ or CD8+ T cells sorted from blood, taken in a trial of the OX40 agonist ivuxolimab. The receptors were gathered from an adult with an advanced solid tumor such as melanoma, head and neck, liver or kidney cancer.

The V call is TRBV19, the J call TRBJ1-2, with D possibly being TRBD1 (5 bases). The V and J ends lost 6 bases and 4 bases respectively, with 15 bases between them. CDR1 is LNHDA, CDR2 SQIVND, per germline (reference sequence). This CDR3 comprises 14 residues. The CDR3 sequence: CASSTGGGIYGYTF. The CDR3 DNA sequence: TGTGCCAGTAGCACCGGGGGTGGGATCTATGGCTACACCTTC.

CDR3: CASSVAPDVYQETQYF. CDR3 bases: TGTGCCAGCAGCGTAGCTCCGGACGTATACCAAGAGACCCAGTACTTC. This rearrangement joins TRBV9 to TRBJ2-5; D gene uncertain. CDR1 is SGDLS and CDR2 is YYNGEE in the germline V gene. The CDR3 has 16 residues. The V and J ends lost 0 bases and 0 bases respectively, with 12 bases between them.

V usage is TRBV5-8 and J usage is TRBJ1-6, with 10 bases aligning to TRBD1. V gave up 6 bases and J gave up 9 bases; unmatched junction bases: 9. Germline CDR1 is SGHTS and CDR2 is YDEGEE. The CDR3 loop spans 15 amino acids. CDR3 DNA: TGTGCCAGCAATCGACAGGGGGCGCTTGGTTCACCCCTCCACTTT. It encodes CASNRQGALGSPLHF.

The CDR3 sequence: CASSLMGQGSYEQYF. CDR3 DNA: TGTGCCAGCAGTTTAATGGGACAGGGGAGCTACGAGCAGTACTTC. This chain uses TRBV27 with TRBJ2-7, with 10 bases matching TRBD1. CDR3 length equals 15 residues. CDR1 is MNHEY, CDR2 SMNVEV, per germline (reference sequence). Trimming took 2 bases from V and 3 from J; bases not matched to a gene: 4.

This clone was counted only a few times. This chain connects TRBV4-3 to TRBJ2-4, with 9 bases aligning to TRBD1. The V gene end was trimmed by 0 bases and the J gene end by 0 bases; junction bases not matched to a gene: 15. This CDR3 region has 21 residues. CDR1 LGHNA and CDR2 YSLEER come from the germline V gene. For the CDR3, the DNA is TGCGCCAGCAGCCAAGATTCAAGGGGGACAGGGACCCCAATAGCCAAAAACATTCAGTACTTC. Protein: CASSQDSRGTGTPIAKNIQYF.

This rearrangement joins TRBV2 to TRBJ2-7; 16 nucleotides align to TRBD2. The CDR3 extends over 17 amino acids. The germline CDR1 and CDR2 sequences are SNHLY and FYNNEI. V gave up 4 bases and J gave up 0 bases; unmatched junction bases: 3. In nucleotides, the CDR3 is TGTGCCAGCAGTGGTGGGACTAGCGGGAGGGCCTCCTACGAGCAGTACTTC. Translating it yields CASSGGTSGRASYEQYF.

The CDR3 region has the DNA TGTGCCAGCAGCCAAGGATCCCTCGGAGGAAACTATGGCTACACCTTC. This gives the protein CASSQGSLGGNYGYTF. V and J are TRBV4-2 and TRBJ1-2; D remains ambiguous. The CDR3 is 16 amino acids. V lost 1 base and J 2 bases, leaving 14 bases between the germline ends. The germline gives CDR1 LGHNA, CDR2 YNFKEQ.

The chain recombines TRBV30 with TRBJ2-7; D is perhaps TRBD1 or TRBD2 (5 bases each). CDR3 length: 13 amino acids. Trimming removed 0 bases from V and 7 bases from J, with 13 bases in between. CDR1 and CDR2 (germline): GTSNPN, SVGIG (reference sequence). The CDR3 loop reads CAWSVSGAREQYF. The CDR3 DNA is TGTGCCTGGAGTGTGTCCGGGGCGCGGGAGCAGTACTTC. Full variable domain (outside the CDR3, taken from reference TRBV30 and TRBJ2-7): SQTIHQWPATLVQPVGSPLSLECTVEGTSNPNLYWYRQAAGRGLQLLFYSVGIGQISSEVPQNLSASRPQDRQFILSSKKLLLSDSGFYLCAWSVSGAREQYFGPGTRLTVT.

The chain employs TRBV19 and TRBJ2-5, with D tentatively TRBD2 (6 bases). Gene TRBJ2-7 matches the end of the DNA better, so the J call may be wrong. The germline V gene encodes CDR1 LNHDA and CDR2 SQIVND (reference sequence). The CDR3 runs 15 residues. CDR3 sequence: CASSIQGGFSYEQYF. The DNA for the CDR3 is TGTGCCAGTAGTATTCAGGGAGGCTTCTCCTACGAGCAGTACTTC.

This clone is a singleton in its sample. The genes are TRBV6-6 and TRBJ2-7, with 8 bases identical to TRBD1. Germline values: CDR1 MNHNY, CDR2 SVGAGI (reference sequence). The CDR3 has 16 amino acids. J was trimmed by 5 bases and V by 0 bases; bases with no gene match: 9. The CDR3 spells CASSYSSGQGLHEQYF. In DNA, the CDR3 is TGTGCCAGCAGTTACTCCTCTGGACAGGGCCTACACGAGCAGTACTTC.

This chain connects TRBV7-9 to TRBJ2-5; 7 bases fit TRBD1. This CDR3 is 15 amino acids long. Trimming removed 5 bases from V and 4 bases from J; junction bases left unmatched: 10. The germline V gene encodes CDR1 SEHNR and CDR2 FQNEAQ (reference sequence). The CDR3 sequence: CASSPLTGTPETQYF. Here the CDR3 DNA reads TGTGCCAGCAGCCCCCTGACAGGGACCCCAGAGACCCAGTACTTC. The full variable domain, in which reference TRBV7-9 and TRBJ2-5 provide the parts outside the CDR3, is DTGVSQNPRHKITKRGQNVTFRCDPISEHNRLYWYRQTLGQGPEFLTYFQNEAQLEKSRLLSDRFSAERPKGSFSTLEIQRTEQGDSAMYLCASSPLTGTPETQYFGPGTRLLVL.

The rearrangement links TRBV11-2 to TRBJ1-5, with D perhaps matching TRBD1 (6 bases). Germline values: CDR1 SGHAT, CDR2 FQNNGV. This CDR3 is 13 amino acids long. Deletions cut 6 bases from V and 5 bases from J, with 11 bases between. CDR3: CASSSGGDQPQHF. CDR3 nucleotide sequence: TGTGCCAGCAGTTCGGGGGGCGATCAGCCCCAGCATTTT.

The V and J genes are TRBV6-1 and TRBJ1-2; 12 bases map to TRBD1. CDR3 length equals 16 residues. Per the germline V gene, CDR1 is MNHNS and CDR2 is SASEGT. Trimming took 4 bases from V and 5 from J; bases not matched to a gene: 8. CDR3 residues: CASSGGTGGKGYGYTF. The CDR3 DNA is TGTGCCAGCAGTGGTGGGACAGGGGGCAAGGGGTATGGCTACACCTTC.

V gene TRBV18 combines with J gene TRBJ1-5; the match to TRBD1 covers 7 bases. There are 13 residues in the CDR3. J was trimmed by 6 bases and V by 5 bases; bases with no gene match: 4. CDR1 is KGHSH and CDR2 is LQKENI in the germline V gene. DNA for the CDR3: TGTGCCAGCTCAGAAACAGGGGTTCAGCCCCAGCATTTT. Amino acids: CASSETGVQPQHF.

This clone was seen a single time. The chain couples TRBV30 to TRBJ2-6, with TRBD2 as a possible D gene (7 bases). The germline V gene has CDR1 GTSNPN and CDR2 SVGIG (reference sequence). CDR3 length: 16 amino acids. Trimming left V 1 base short and J 0 bases short, with 10 bases between. Here the CDR3 DNA reads TGTGCCTGGAGTGAAGGGGGGGCCTCTGGGGCCAACGTCCTGACTTTC. Translating it yields CAWSEGGASGANVLTF.

The rearrangement links TRBV9 to TRBJ2-3; D is ambiguous. The germline V and J ends were trimmed by 2 bases and 1 base, with 11 bases remaining between them. CDR1 SGDLS and CDR2 YYNGEE come from the germline V gene. This CDR3 comprises 15 residues. The CDR3 protein is CASSVQASRTDTQYF. In nucleotides, the CDR3 is TGTGCCAGCAGCGTCCAGGCCTCCCGCACAGATACGCAGTATTTT. Using reference TRBV9 and TRBJ2-3 for the parts outside the CDR3, the full variable domain is DSGVTQTPKHLITATGQRVTLRCSPRSGDLSVYWYQQSLDQGLQFLIQYYNGEERAKGNILERFSAQQFPDLHSELNLSSLELGDSALYFCASSVQASRTDTQYFGPGTRLTVL.

This chain joins TRBV9 and TRBJ1-2, with 9 positions matching TRBD1. The CDR3 extends over 15 amino acids. Looked up from germline, CDR1 is SGDLS and CDR2 is YYNGEE. V shed 7 bases and J 5 bases; nucleotides not matched to a gene: 12. CDR3 nucleotide sequence: TGTGCCAGCGTTGGGCAGGACAGGGGAAATTATGGCTACACCTTC. The encoded protein is CASVGQDRGNYGYTF.

The chain combines TRBV6-6 with TRBJ2-1; D may be TRBD1 (5 bases). Germline values: CDR1 MNHNY, CDR2 SVGAGI (reference sequence). CDR3 length: 15 amino acids. Trimming pared 6 bases from V and 5 bases from J, leaving 17 bases between. In DNA, the CDR3 is TGTGCCAGCAGCCCCGACTGGCAGGGTGACAATGAGCAGTTCTTC. The encoded protein is CASSPDWQGDNEQFF.

The chain has TRBV5-1 and TRBJ2-7, with 11 bases matching TRBD1. From germline, CDR1 is SGHRS and CDR2 YFSETQ. The V gene end was trimmed by 3 bases and the J gene end by 2 bases; junction bases not matched to a gene: 1. This CDR3 is 14 amino acids long. CDR3 in amino acids: CASSSGQGAYEQYF. In nucleotides, the CDR3 is TGCGCCAGCAGCTCGGGACAGGGGGCCTACGAGCAGTACTTC.

About this clone: At one end the junction does not follow the germline gene, possibly because of a read error. V is TRBV28 and J is TRBJ2-7, with TRBD2 matching over 15 bases. The germline V gene encodes CDR1 MDHEN and CDR2 SYDVKM. The CDR3 consists of 16 residues. Here the CDR3 DNA reads TGTGCCAGCAGTTCCCCCCCCCTCGGACTAGCGGGGGGGGAAGACTTC. This translates into CASSSPPLGLAGGEDF. Complete variable domain (other parts from reference TRBV28 and TRBJ2-7): DVKVTQSSRYLVKRTGEKVFLECVQDMDHENMFWYRQDPGLGLRLIYFSYDVKMKEKGDIPEGYSVSREKKERFSLILESASTNQTSMYLCASSSPPLGLAGGEDFGPGTRLTVT.

This clone was recorded only once. The chain uses TRBV7-9 and TRBJ2-3; D is uncertain. Trimming removed 1 base from V and 2 bases from J, with 19 bases in between. The CDR3 has 18 residues. CDR1 is SEHNR, CDR2 FQNEAQ, per germline (reference sequence). The DNA of the CDR3 is TGTGCCAGCAGCTTAGGTGGTCCGAATCACAACCCCACAGATACGCAGTATTTT. This encodes CASSLGGPNHNPTDTQYF.

The rearrangement uses TRBV6-5 and TRBJ1-2; 7 bases are shared with TRBD1. The CDR3 runs to 14 residues. The germline gives CDR1 MNHEY, CDR2 SVGAGI. V lost 2 bases, J lost 4 bases, and 4 bases stayed unmatched. This chain's CDR3 is CASSYEDRLYGYTF. Here the CDR3 DNA reads TGTGCCAGCAGTTACGAGGACAGGCTCTATGGCTACACCTTC.

This clone appeared a single time. J is TRBJ1-1 and V is TRBV7-2, with D tentatively TRBD1 (5 bases). V lost 3 bases and J 0 bases, leaving 11 bases between the germline ends. The CDR3 covers 15 residues. From germline, CDR1 is SGHTA and CDR2 FQGNSA. CDR3 bases: TGTGCCAGCAGCTTCACGGAGGGGATGAACACTGAAGCTTTCTTT. It yields the protein CASSFTEGMNTEAFF.

The chain combines TRBV7-2 with TRBJ2-7; D gene unclear. Germline CDR1 and CDR2: SGHTA and FQGNSA. This CDR3 is built from 18 residues. Trimming shortened V by 1 base and J by 1 base, and 20 bases separated the two germline ends. The CDR3 region is CASSLGYPTQGRSYEQYF. The CDR3 DNA is TGTGCCAGCAGCTTAGGATATCCGACTCAAGGGCGTTCCTACGAGCAGTACTTC. Supplemented by reference TRBV7-2 and TRBJ2-7, the full variable domain reads GAGVSQSPSNKVTEKGKDVELRCDPISGHTALYWYRQSLGQGLEFLIYFQGNSAPDKSGLPSDRFSAERTGGSVSTLTIQRTQQEDSAVYLCASSLGYPTQGRSYEQYFGPGTRLTVT.

The chain couples TRBV6-1 to TRBJ2-1, with 10 bases matching TRBD2. Germline CDR1 is MNHNS and CDR2 is SASEGT. This CDR3 spans 15 amino acids. V shed 7 bases and J 6 bases; nucleotides not matched to a gene: 9. The chain's CDR3 is CASNSLAGEGNEQFF. CDR3 in DNA: TGTGCCAGCAACTCTCTAGCGGGAGAAGGCAATGAGCAGTTCTTC.

The genes are TRBV28 and TRBJ1-6, with D possibly TRBD1 on 5 matching bases. CDR1 and CDR2 (germline): MDHEN, SYDVKM. V was cut by 5 bases and J by 8 bases, with 13 bases left in between. The CDR3 length is 14 residues. CDR3: CASSPGAPHSPLHF. The CDR3 DNA sequence: TGTGCCAGCAGTCCCGGGGCGCCTCATTCACCCCTCCACTTT.

The genes are TRBV19 and TRBJ1-2; 8 positions match TRBD1. The CDR3 contains 14 residues. From germline, CDR1 is LNHDA and CDR2 SQIVND (reference sequence). The trim removed 9 bases at V and 8 bases at J, leaving 14 bases unmatched. DNA of the CDR3: TGTGCCAGCTTTCCGGTTGCAGGGGGCAGGGGCTACACCTTC. As protein: CASFPVAGGRGYTF.